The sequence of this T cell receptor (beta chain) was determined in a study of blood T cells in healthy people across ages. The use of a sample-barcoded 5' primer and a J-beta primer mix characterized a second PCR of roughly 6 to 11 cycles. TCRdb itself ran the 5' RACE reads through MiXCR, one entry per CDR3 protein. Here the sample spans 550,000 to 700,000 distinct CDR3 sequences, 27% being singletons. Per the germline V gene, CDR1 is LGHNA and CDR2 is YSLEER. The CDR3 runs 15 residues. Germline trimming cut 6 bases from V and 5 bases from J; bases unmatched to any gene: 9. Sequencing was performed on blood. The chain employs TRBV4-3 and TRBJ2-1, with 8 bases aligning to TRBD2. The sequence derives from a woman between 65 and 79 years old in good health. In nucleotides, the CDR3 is TGCGCCAGCAGTCAGTCCGGGACTAGAGACAATGAGCAGTTCTTC. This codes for CASSQSGTRDNEQFF.